This TCR beta chain was retrieved from a study of regulatory T cells in long-lasting Graves disease (dated by TCRdb to 2020 to 2022). For context, the study as a whole: Patients with newly diagnosed Graves' disease had been on antithyroid drugs for under 3 months. Peripheral blood TCR sequencing and RNA sequencing compared persistent Graves' disease patients with newly diagnosed Graves' disease patients. The study took place in China and was registered as a clinical trial. A total of around 33 samples underwent TCR sequencing, from about 13 patients with persistent Graves' disease and approximately 20 patients with newly diagnosed Graves' disease. Beyond this particular receptor, the publication reports: A larger number of public clonotypes was shared among persistent patients (more than 2,500) than among newly diagnosed patients (roughly 1,000). The authors noted that the small sample size was a limitation that may lower accuracy. The study examined only peripheral blood because the primary lesion, thyroid tissue, could not be accessed. Sequencing and analysis were restricted to the TCR beta chain. Persistent Graves' disease patients showed lower TCR Shannon entropy and fewer highly expanded clones than newly diagnosed patients, suggesting clonal expansion.

In the paper's terms, the time point label means: newly diagnosed GD, antithyroid drugs for less than 3 months. For both TCR sequencing and RNA sequencing, RNA was extracted from PBMCs in TRIzol. The diagnosis of Graves' disease was made according to American Thyroid Association guidelines. Recruitment of patients was carried out at an endocrinology department in Xi'an, China. From each patient, about 9.7 milliliters of peripheral blood was collected into an EDTA anticoagulant tube. PBMCs were isolated by Ficoll Paque Plus density gradient separation without further T cell sorting. An Agilent 2100 Bioanalyzer and agarose gel were used to check RNA quality, and a NanoDrop 2000 was used to measure RNA concentration. Libraries were prepared through multiplex PCR. These reads were obtained on an Illumina HiSeq 4000. iRepertoire HTBI primers and Arm-PCR amplification of CDR3 regions were used to construct TCR beta libraries. PCR products were gel purified before sequencing. In the source study's methods: Gene usage analysis of CDR3 amino acid clonotypes used the 62 TRBV and 14 TRBJ segments found across samples. Filtered high-quality paired reads were merged into contigs using COPE and FqMerger. Contigs were aligned with BLAST to IMGT TRBV, TRBD and TRBJ reference genes, and CDR3 was defined per IMGT. Highly expanded clones were defined as clonotypes with a frequency above 0.1%. Repertoire diversity was measured by Shannon entropy, and V-J evenness by the Gini coefficient. A clonotype found in more than one individual was treated as public. TCRdb passed the public sequencing reads through fastp at Q25 and MiXCR, retaining productive beta sequences. Every CDR3 protein is listed once, alongside the most common genes and DNA of its rows. The V and J calls, along with clone size, are taken from TCRdb and not from the paper's own processing. For this sample the table gives about 350,000 distinct CDR3 sequences, of which roughly a sixth were detected only once. 30% of the sample is held by the ten biggest clonotypes.

This clonotype was seen ten or more times. Its recognized antigen is unknown. Base-call qualities are not available, and no considerably larger clone is one nucleotide away. These data also featured in a second study, about T cells in Graves' hyperthyroidism and ophthalmopathy. The second source states: A patient counted as having stable Graves' hyperthyroidism if no progression to ophthalmopathy occurred over 18 months of follow-up. Hyperthyroidism patients were newly diagnosed, with disease duration under 2 months, and aged 18 to 65 years. Any patient with an uncontrolled infection, another autoimmune disease, pregnancy or lactation was excluded. Diagnoses were established on the basis of clinical symptoms, serum thyroxine and TRAb, thyroid ultrasound, and orbital computed tomography. For the first round of RT-PCR on the TCR CDR3, the HTBI primer set was used together with the Qiagen OneStep RT-PCR kit. Most expanded thyroid clonotypes (frequency above 0.001) were also detected in blood, a finding suggesting that blood repertoires may reflect thyroid immune responses. A 13 V-J signature model separated ophthalmopathy from stable hyperthyroidism, with just over 85% sensitivity and 81% to 82% specificity in cross-validation and 80%/75% in testing. In validation, the model predicted progression to ophthalmopathy with 55% to 71% sensitivity and 72% to 85% specificity, a median of around 6.6 months before onset. TCR V-J signatures able to tell the groups apart were searched for in a discovery cohort of 95 or so patients, of whom over 40 had Graves' ophthalmopathy and 57 had stable Graves' hyperthyroidism. Prospective prediction of ophthalmopathy was tested in an independent validation cohort consisting of 18 hyperthyroidism patients and some 16 patients who later progressed to ophthalmopathy. For training and testing, the roughly 93 patients in the discovery cohort were randomly divided in a 7:3 ratio. The study also compared thyroid tissue and blood T-cell repertoires from five or six Graves' hyperthyroidism patients. After sampling, hyperthyroidism patients received methimazole starting at 30 mg daily, and ophthalmopathy patients received high-dose intravenous methylprednisolone. The libraries were constructed in a second round of multiplex PCR and then size-selected and purified. Paired-end sequencing of the libraries was performed with 100 bp reads on an Illumina HiSeq2000. SOAPnuke was used to process the raw data, removing reads that contained adapters or uncalled bases, had a mean Phred below 15, or lacked an exact match to the constant primer or identifier. COPE v1.2.5 was used to merge high-quality paired reads, and clonotypes were defined as unique nucleotide sequences. MiTCR v1.1 was used to align the clonotypes against IMGT TRBV, TRBD and TRBJ reference segments. The analysis was restricted to V-J combinations with a frequency above 0.0001, which together covered 99.2% of the repertoires. The TCS score was defined as F50 (clonal expansion) divided by E x V (chaos), with BLOSUM62-based TCRdist calculated between CDR3 peptides within each V-J. Welch's t-statistics and random forest reduced several hundred V-J features to 13, which were used in a naive Bayes classifier (R e1071). No statistical method was used to set the sample size in advance, and investigators knew the group allocation. TCR Vbeta CDR3 sequencing of 135 peripheral blood samples (under 45 ophthalmopathy, around 80 hyperthyroidism and some 17 progressor patients) is reported in the paper.

The TCR sequence derives from a middle-aged man with Graves disease. Donor details come from another sample of the same person, matched by shared clones. Sequences were derived from peripheral blood mononuclear cells (PBMCs), sampled at new diagnosis, from a patient treated with antithyroid drugs.

The base sequence is TGTGCCAGCAGGAACAGGGGGCTGAATGAAAAACTGTTTTTT. This encodes CASRNRGLNEKLFF. Recombination linked TRBV28 to TRBJ1-4; TRBD1 matches 9 bases in the middle. V is pruned by 6 bases and J by 5 bases, leaving 4 bases of the junction without a gene match. The CDR3, cysteine through phenylalanine, is 14 amino acids long. Only CDR3 DNA is held: 42 bases, read in frame from base 1. In the germline V gene, CDR1 corresponds to MDHEN and CDR2 to SYDVKM.